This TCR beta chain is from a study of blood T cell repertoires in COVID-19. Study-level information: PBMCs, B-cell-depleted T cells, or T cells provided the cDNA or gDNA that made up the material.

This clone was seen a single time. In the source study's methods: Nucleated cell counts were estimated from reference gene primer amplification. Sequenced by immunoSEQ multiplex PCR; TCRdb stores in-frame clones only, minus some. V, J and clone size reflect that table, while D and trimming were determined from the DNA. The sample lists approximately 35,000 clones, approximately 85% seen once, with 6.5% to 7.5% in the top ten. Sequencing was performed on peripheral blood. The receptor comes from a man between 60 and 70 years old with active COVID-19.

In nucleotides, the CDR3 is TGTGCCAGCTCACCACGGGGCGGAGTGAACACTGAAGCTTTCTTT. Amino acid sequence: CASSPRGGVNTEAFF. The chain joins TRBV18 to TRBJ1-1; D might be TRBD1 (5 bases). CDR1 is KGHSH and CDR2 is LQKENI in the germline V gene. V dropped 1 base and J dropped 0 bases, with 9 bases sitting between them. The CDR3 is 15 residues long. Using reference TRBV18 and TRBJ1-1 for the parts outside the CDR3, the full variable domain is NAGVMQNPRHLVRRRGQEARLRCSPMKGHSHVYWYRQLPEEGLKFMVYLQKENIIDESGMPKERFSAEFPKEGPSILRIQQVVRGDSAAYFCASSPRGGVNTEAFFGQGTRLTVV.